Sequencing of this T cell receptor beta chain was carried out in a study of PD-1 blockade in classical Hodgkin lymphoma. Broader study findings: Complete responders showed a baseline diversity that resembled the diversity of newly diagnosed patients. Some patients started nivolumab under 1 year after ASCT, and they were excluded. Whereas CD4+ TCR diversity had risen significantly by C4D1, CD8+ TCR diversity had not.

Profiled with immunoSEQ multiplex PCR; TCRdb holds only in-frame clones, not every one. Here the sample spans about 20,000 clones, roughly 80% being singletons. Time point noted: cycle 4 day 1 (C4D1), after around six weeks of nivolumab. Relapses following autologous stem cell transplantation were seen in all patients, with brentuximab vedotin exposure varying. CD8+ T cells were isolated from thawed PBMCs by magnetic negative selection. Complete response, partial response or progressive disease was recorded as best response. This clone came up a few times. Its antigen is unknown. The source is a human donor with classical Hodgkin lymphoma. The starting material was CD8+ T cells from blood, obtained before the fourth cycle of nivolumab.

In DNA, the CDR3 is TGTGCCAGTAGTATAGAACCTTTTGCTTACGAGCAGTACTTC. Protein sequence: CASSIEPFAYEQYF. The chain is built from TRBV19 and TRBJ2-7; no reliable D call. V dropped 0 bases and J dropped 4 bases, with 10 bases sitting between them. From germline, CDR1 is LNHDA and CDR2 SQIVND (reference sequence). The CDR3 consists of 14 residues.